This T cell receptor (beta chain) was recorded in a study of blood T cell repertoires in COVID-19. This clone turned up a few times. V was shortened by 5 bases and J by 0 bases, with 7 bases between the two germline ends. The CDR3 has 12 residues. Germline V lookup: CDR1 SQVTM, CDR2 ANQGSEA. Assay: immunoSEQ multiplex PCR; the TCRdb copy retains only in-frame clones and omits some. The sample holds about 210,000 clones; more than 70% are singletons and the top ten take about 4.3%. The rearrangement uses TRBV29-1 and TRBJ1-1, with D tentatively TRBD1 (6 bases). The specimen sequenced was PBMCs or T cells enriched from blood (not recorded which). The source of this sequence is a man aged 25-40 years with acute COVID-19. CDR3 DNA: TGCAGCGTTCGACAGGTGAACACTGAAGCTTTCTTT. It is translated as CSVRQVNTEAFF.